This T cell receptor beta chain is drawn from a study of blood T cell repertoires in COVID-19. On the study more broadly: The origin of the acute and convalescent COVID-19 samples was the United States, Italy and Spain.

V was trimmed by 3 bases and J by 3 bases, leaving 14 bases between them. There are 16 residues in the CDR3. The V gene's germline CDR1 is SGHAT and CDR2 FQNNGV. TCRdb's table, derived via immunoSEQ multiplex PCR, lists solely in-frame clones and lacks some. The sample has about 150,000 clones, approximately 80% seen once. The receptor was isolated from a woman over 75 with acute or convalescent COVID-19. Material: peripheral blood. The chain couples TRBV11-2 to TRBJ1-4; perhaps TRBD1 as D (5 bases). The CDR3 loop reads CASSLGQRLPNEKLFF. CDR3 nucleotide sequence: TGTGCCAGCAGCTTGGGGCAAAGGCTACCTAATGAAAAACTGTTTTTT.